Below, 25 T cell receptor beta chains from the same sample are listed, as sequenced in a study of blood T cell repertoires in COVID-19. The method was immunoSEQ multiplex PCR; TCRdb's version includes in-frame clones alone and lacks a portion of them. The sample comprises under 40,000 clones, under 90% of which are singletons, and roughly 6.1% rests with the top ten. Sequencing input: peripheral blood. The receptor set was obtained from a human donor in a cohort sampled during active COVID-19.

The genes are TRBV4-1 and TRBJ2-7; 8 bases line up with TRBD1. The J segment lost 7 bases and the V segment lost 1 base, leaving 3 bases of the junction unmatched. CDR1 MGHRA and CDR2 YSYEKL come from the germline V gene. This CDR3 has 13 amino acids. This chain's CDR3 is CASSQVRGREQYF. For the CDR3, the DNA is TGCGCCAGCAGCCAAGTCAGGGGGCGGGAGCAGTACTTC.

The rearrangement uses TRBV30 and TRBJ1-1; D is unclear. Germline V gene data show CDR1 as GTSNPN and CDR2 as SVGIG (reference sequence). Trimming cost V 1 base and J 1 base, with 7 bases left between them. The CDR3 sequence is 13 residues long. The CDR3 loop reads CAWSGQKNTEAFF. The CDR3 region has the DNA TGTGCCTGGAGTGGGCAGAAGAACACTGAAGCTTTCTTT.

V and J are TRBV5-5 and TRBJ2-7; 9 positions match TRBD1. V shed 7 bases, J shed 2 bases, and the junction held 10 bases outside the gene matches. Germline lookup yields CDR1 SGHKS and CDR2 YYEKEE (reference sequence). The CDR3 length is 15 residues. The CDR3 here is CASSLNRGLAYEQYF. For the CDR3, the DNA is TGTGCCAGCTCACTAAACAGGGGGCTGGCCTACGAGCAGTACTTC.

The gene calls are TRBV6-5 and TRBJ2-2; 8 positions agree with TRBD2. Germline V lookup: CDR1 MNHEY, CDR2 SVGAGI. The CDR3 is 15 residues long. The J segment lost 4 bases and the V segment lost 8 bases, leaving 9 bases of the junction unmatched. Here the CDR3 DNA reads TGTGCCAGCCTGGGGGGGCGGGAGGTCACCGGGGAGCTGTTTTTT. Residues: CASLGGREVTGELFF.

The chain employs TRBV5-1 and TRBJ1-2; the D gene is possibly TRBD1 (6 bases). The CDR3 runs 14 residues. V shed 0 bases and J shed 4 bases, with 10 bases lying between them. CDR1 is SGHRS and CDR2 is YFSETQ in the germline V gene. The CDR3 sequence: CASSLDRASYGYTF. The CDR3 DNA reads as TGCGCCAGCAGCTTGGACAGGGCAAGCTATGGCTACACCTTC.

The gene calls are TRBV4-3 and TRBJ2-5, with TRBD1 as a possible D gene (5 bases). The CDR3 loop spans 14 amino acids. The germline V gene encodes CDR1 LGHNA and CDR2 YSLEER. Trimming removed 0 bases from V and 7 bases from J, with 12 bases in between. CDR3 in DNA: TGCGCCAGCAGCCAAGATGTGGGGCGAGGGACCCAGTACTTC. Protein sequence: CASSQDVGRGTQYF.

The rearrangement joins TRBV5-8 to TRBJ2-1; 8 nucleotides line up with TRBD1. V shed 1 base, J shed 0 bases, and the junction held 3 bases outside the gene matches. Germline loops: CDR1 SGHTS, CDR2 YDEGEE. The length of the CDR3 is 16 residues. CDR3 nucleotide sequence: TGTGCCAGCAGCTTGACAGGGGGAAGCTCCTACAATGAGCAGTTCTTC. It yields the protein CASSLTGGSSYNEQFF. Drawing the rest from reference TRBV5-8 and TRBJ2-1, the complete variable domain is EAGVTQSPTHLIKTRGQQATLRCSPISGHTSVYWYQQALGLGLQFLLWYDEGEERNRGNFPPRFSGRQFPNYSSELNVNALELEDSALYLCASSLTGGSSYNEQFFGPGTRLTVL.

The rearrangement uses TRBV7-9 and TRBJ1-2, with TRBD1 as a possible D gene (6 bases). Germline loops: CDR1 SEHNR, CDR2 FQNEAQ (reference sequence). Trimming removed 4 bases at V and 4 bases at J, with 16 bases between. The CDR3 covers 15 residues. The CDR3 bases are TGTGCCAGCAGCTCAATTCCCCAGGGGATCTATGGCTACACCTTC. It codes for CASSSIPQGIYGYTF.

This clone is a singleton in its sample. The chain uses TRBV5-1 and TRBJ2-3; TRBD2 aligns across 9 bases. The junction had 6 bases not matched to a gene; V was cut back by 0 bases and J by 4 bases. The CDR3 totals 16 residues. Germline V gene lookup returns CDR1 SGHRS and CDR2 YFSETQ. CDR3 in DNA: TGCGCCAGCAGCTTGGAGGTAGCGGGAGAGGCAGATACGCAGTATTTT. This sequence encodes CASSLEVAGEADTQYF.

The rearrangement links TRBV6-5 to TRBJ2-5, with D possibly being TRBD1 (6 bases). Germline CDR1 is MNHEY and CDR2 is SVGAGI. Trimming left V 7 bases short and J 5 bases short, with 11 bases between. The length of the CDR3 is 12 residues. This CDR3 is CASTGVGETQYF. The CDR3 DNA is TGTGCCAGCACAGGGGTCGGGGAGACCCAGTACTTC.

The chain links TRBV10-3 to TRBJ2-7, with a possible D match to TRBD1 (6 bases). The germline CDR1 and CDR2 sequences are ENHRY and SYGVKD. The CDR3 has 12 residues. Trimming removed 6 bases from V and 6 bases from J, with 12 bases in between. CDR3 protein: CAIRKQGSEQYF. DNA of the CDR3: TGTGCCATCAGGAAACAGGGTTCCGAGCAGTACTTC.

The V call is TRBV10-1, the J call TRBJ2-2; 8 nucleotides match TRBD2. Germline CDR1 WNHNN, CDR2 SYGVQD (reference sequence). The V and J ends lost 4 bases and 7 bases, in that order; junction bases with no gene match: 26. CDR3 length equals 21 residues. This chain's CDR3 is CASSVVEGELAAGELNGELFF. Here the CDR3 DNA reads TGCGCCAGCAGTGTAGTCGAGGGGGAACTAGCGGCGGGAGAGCTAAACGGGGAGCTGTTTTTT.

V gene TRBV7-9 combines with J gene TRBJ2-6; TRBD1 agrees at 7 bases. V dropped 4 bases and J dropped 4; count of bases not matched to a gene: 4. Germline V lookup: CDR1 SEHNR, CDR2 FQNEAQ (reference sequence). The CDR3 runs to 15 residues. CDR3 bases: TGTGCCAGCAGCTCGACAGGGAGCGGGGCCAACGTCCTGACTTTC. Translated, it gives CASSSTGSGANVLTF. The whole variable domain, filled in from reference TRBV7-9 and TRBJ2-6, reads DTGVSQNPRHKITKRGQNVTFRCDPISEHNRLYWYRQTLGQGPEFLTYFQNEAQLEKSRLLSDRFSAERPKGSFSTLEIQRTEQGDSAMYLCASSSTGSGANVLTFGAGSRLTVL.

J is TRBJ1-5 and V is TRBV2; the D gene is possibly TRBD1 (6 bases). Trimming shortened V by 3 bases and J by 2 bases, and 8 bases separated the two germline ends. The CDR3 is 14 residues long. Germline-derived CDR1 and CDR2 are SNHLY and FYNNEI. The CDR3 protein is CASSENRGNQPQHF. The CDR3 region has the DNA TGTGCCAGCAGTGAGAACAGGGGCAATCAGCCCCAGCATTTT.

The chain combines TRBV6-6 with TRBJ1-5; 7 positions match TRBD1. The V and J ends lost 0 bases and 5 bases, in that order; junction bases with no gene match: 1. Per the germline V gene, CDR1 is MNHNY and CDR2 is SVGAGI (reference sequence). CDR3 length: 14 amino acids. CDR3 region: CASSYSQGHQPQHF. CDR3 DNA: TGTGCCAGCAGTTACTCACAGGGGCATCAGCCCCAGCATTTT.

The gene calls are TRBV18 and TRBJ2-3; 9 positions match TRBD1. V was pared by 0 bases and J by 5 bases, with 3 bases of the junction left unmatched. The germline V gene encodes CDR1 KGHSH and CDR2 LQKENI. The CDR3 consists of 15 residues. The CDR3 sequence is CASSPPQGARDTQYF. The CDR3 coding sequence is TGTGCCAGCTCACCACCACAGGGGGCGAGAGATACGCAGTATTTT.

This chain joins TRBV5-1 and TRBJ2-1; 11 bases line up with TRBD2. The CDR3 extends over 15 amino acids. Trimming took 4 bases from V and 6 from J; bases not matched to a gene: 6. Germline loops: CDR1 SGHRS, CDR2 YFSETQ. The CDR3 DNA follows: TGCGCCAGCAGCCCGGGACTAGCGGCGGGCAATGAGCAGTTCTTC. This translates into CASSPGLAAGNEQFF. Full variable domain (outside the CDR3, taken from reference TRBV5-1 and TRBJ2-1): KAGVTQTPRYLIKTRGQQVTLSCSPISGHRSVSWYQQTPGQGLQFLFEYFSETQRNKGNFPGRFSGRQFSNSRSEMNVSTLELGDSALYLCASSPGLAAGNEQFFGPGTRLTVL.

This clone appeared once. DNA for the CDR3: TGTGCCACCAGTGCCGGTGCAACTAATGAAAAACTGTTTTTT. Residues: CATSAGATNEKLFF. The rearrangement joins TRBV24-1 to TRBJ1-4; no clear D. V was trimmed by 5 bases and J by 0 bases, leaving 6 bases between them. The germline V gene has CDR1 KGHDR and CDR2 SFDVKD. The CDR3 is made up of 14 amino acids.

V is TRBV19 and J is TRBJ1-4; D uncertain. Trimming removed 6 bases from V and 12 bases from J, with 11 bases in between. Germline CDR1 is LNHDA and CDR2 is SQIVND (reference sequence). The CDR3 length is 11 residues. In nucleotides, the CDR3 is TGTGCCAGTAGGATATGGCACCAACTGTTTTTT. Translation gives CASRIWHQLFF.

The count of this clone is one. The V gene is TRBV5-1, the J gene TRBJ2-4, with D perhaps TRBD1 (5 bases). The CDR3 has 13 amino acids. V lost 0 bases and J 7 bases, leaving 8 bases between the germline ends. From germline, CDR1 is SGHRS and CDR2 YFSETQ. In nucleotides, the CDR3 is TGCGCCAGCAGCTTGGCAGGGATGAACATTCAGTACTTC. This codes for CASSLAGMNIQYF.

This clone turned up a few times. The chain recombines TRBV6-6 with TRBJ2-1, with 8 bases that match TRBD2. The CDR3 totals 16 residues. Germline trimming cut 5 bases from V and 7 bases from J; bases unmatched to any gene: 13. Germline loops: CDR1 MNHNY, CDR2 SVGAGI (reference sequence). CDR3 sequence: CASSRQTSVGGNEQFF. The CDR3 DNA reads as TGTGCCAGCAGTCGACAGACTAGCGTGGGGGGAAATGAGCAGTTCTTC.

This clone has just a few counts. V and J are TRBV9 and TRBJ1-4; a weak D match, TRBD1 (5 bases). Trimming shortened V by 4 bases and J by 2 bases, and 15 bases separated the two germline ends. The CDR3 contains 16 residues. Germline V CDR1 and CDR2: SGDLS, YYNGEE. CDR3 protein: CASSLRGGGTNEKLFF. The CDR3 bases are TGTGCCAGCAGCCTACGCGGGGGAGGGACTAATGAAAAACTGTTTTTT.

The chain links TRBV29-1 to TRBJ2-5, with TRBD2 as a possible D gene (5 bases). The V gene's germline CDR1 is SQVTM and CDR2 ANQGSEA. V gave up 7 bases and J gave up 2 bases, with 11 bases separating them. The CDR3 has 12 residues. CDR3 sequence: CSADRGQETQYF. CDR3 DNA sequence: TGCAGCGCTGACCGGGGACAAGAGACCCAGTACTTC.

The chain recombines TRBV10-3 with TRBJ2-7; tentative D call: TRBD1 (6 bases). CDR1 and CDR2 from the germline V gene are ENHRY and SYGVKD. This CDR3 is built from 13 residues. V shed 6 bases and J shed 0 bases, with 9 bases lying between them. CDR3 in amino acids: CAIRSDSSYEQYF. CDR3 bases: TGTGCCATCAGGTCGGACAGCTCCTACGAGCAGTACTTC.

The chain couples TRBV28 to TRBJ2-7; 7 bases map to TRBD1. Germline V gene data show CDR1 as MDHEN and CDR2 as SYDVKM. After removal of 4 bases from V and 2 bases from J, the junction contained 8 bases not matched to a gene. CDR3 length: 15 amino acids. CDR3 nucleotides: TGTGCCAGCAGTTCCCCCGGGACAGCCCCCTACGAGCAGTACTTC. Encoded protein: CASSSPGTAPYEQYF.